Shown below are 3 T cell receptor beta chains from a single sample sequenced in a study of OX40 agonist ivuxolimab in advanced cancers. The method was immunoSEQ multiplex PCR; TCRdb's version includes in-frame clones alone and lacks a portion of them. The profile covers 70,000 to 75,000 clones, with around 85% appearing a single time and almost 6% taken by the ten largest. Sequencing used CD4+ or CD8+ T cells sorted from blood, obtained in a trial of the OX40 agonist ivuxolimab. The receptor set was obtained from an adult with an advanced solid tumor such as melanoma, head and neck, liver or kidney cancer.

The chain has TRBV27 and TRBJ2-7; perhaps D is TRBD1 or TRBD2 (5 bases each). Germline V gene lookup returns CDR1 MNHEY and CDR2 SMNVEV (reference sequence). V gave up 5 bases and J gave up 0 bases, with 11 bases separating them. There are 14 residues in the CDR3. CDR3: CASSRLGVSYEQYF. CDR3 DNA: TGTGCCAGCAGTCGATTGGGGGTCTCCTACGAGCAGTACTTC.

This clone showed up just once. The chain carries TRBV5-5 and TRBJ2-1; D is perhaps TRBD2 (5 bases). Germline values: CDR1 SGHKS, CDR2 YYEKEE (reference sequence). The CDR3 has 15 amino acids. Trimming cost V 0 bases and J 9 bases, with 16 bases left between them. The CDR3 bases are TGTGCCAGCAGCTTGGATCCGGGATCCTCTAGTGAGCAGTTCTTC. This encodes CASSLDPGSSSEQFF. The variable domain in full, with the rest retrieved from reference TRBV5-5 and TRBJ2-1, is DAGVTQSPTHLIKTRGQQVTLRCSPISGHKSVSWYQQVLGQGPQFIFQYYEKEERGRGNFPDRFSARQFPNYSSELNVNALLLGDSALYLCASSLDPGSSSEQFFGPGTRLTVL.

The V gene is TRBV5-1, the J gene TRBJ2-1; 8 positions agree with TRBD2. The germline gives CDR1 SGHRS, CDR2 YFSETQ. The trim removed 2 bases at V and 6 bases at J, leaving 7 bases unmatched. The CDR3 consists of 15 residues. CDR3 nucleotides: TGCGCCAGCAGCTTTAGCGGGGATCACTCCAATGAGCAGTTCTTC. It encodes CASSFSGDHSNEQFF. Supplemented by reference TRBV5-1 and TRBJ2-1, the full variable domain reads KAGVTQTPRYLIKTRGQQVTLSCSPISGHRSVSWYQQTPGQGLQFLFEYFSETQRNKGNFPGRFSGRQFSNSRSEMNVSTLELGDSALYLCASSFSGDHSNEQFFGPGTRLTVL.